This record covers a single T cell receptor (beta chain). This table comes from immunoSEQ multiplex PCR, and its TCRdb copy is limited to in-frame clones, with some not included. The sample lists 45,000 or so clones, about 91% seen once, with about a fifth in the top ten. This sample is drawn from a study of control samples from healthy donors and cancer patients. CDR1 is SNHLY, CDR2 FYNNEI, per germline. The CDR3 has 11 amino acids. Trimming cost V 4 bases and J 6 bases, with 7 bases left between them. Sequenced input: PBMCs. The TCR originated in a woman between 40 and 50 years old with head and neck cancer. The chain combines TRBV2 with TRBJ2-7; weak D call: TRBD2 (6 bases). In DNA form, the CDR3 reads TGTGCCAGCAGTGTGGAGGGCGAGCAGTACTTC. Protein sequence: CASSVEGEQYF.